The next 20 T cell receptor beta chains were all read from a single sample in a study of monozygotic twins with inflammatory bowel disease. Using the 5' RACE reads, TCRdb records one entry per CDR3 protein without DNA. Recorded here are 300,000 to 400,000 distinct CDR3 sequences; the top ten clones represent approximately 2.8%. Material for sequencing was blood. The receptors originated from a human donor with ulcerative colitis or Crohn's disease, or a healthy co-twin of an affected twin (not recorded which).

This chain uses TRBV18 with TRBJ2-7; as DNA is missing, the TRBD1 call by TCRdb cannot be tested. This CDR3 spans 13 amino acids. The germline gives CDR1 KGHSH, CDR2 LQKENI. The CDR3 region is CASSPAGTYEQYF.

CDR3 loop: CASTETRRAFF. V is TRBV11-2 and J is TRBJ1-1; TCRdb's assignment of TRBD1 cannot be checked, as there is no DNA. Per germline, CDR1 SGHAT and CDR2 FQNNGV. The CDR3 consists of 11 residues.

This chain links TRBV28 with TRBJ2-7; the TCRdb D gene call, TRBD1, has no DNA to confirm it. CDR1 and CDR2 from the germline V gene are MDHEN and SYDVKM. The CDR3 is 15 amino acids. The CDR3 loop is CASHAGALSSYEQYF.

The chain is built from TRBV11-3 and TRBJ2-7; TCRdb gives TRBD1 as the D gene, but with no DNA this cannot be confirmed. Germline CDR1 reads SGHNT; CDR2 reads YENEEA. The length of the CDR3 is 13 residues. The CDR3 here is CASSSKDSYEQYF.

The genes are TRBV2 and TRBJ2-3. This CDR3 has 13 amino acids. Germline-derived CDR1 and CDR2 are SNHLY and FYNNEI. The CDR3 reads CASSIGRTDTQYF.

The chain's CDR3 is CASRRTGEVFF. The chain couples TRBV5-6 to TRBJ1-1; TCRdb returns TRBD1, unconfirmable since there is no DNA. CDR1 SGHDT and CDR2 YYEEEE come from the germline V gene. The CDR3 covers 11 residues.

The J gene is TRBJ1-2, the V gene TRBV25-1; TCRdb gives TRBD1 as the D gene, but with no DNA this cannot be confirmed. This CDR3 has 13 amino acids. CDR1 is MGHDK and CDR2 is SYGVNS in the germline V gene. CDR3 region: CASSGPDGYGYTF.

The genes are TRBV6-5 and TRBJ2-2. This CDR3 has 15 residues. Germline loops: CDR1 MNHEY, CDR2 SVGAGI. CDR3 loop: CASSYSHRNTGELFF.

This sequence joins TRBV20-1 and TRBJ2-7. The germline V gene encodes CDR1 DFQATT and CDR2 SNEGSKA (reference sequence). This CDR3 contains 13 residues. Here the CDR3 reads CSATQPTPYEQYF.

The chain has TRBV9 and TRBJ2-2. The germline gives CDR1 SGDLS, CDR2 YYNGEE. The CDR3 loop spans 17 amino acids. CDR3 in amino acids: CASSVGGLQVMAGELFF.

The rearrangement joins TRBV10-3 to TRBJ1-6. This CDR3 has 13 residues. Germline V lookup: CDR1 ENHRY, CDR2 SYGVKD. The CDR3 sequence is CAISEDPNSPLHF.

This chain joins TRBV10-3 and TRBJ2-7. The CDR3 length is 12 residues. CDR1 and CDR2 (germline): ENHRY, SYGVKD. This CDR3 is CAISDNPYEQYF.

The chain recombines TRBV4-3 with TRBJ2-3; TCRdb calls TRBD2, which cannot be checked without DNA. The length of the CDR3 is 17 residues. CDR1 is LGHNA, CDR2 YSLEER, per germline. The CDR3: CASSQDVPSGTTDTQYF.

V usage is TRBV12-3 or TRBV12-4 and J usage is TRBJ2-7; TCRdb designates TRBD1, a call that cannot be tested without DNA. This CDR3 has 13 residues. The CDR3 here is CASSFEQGREQYF.

The gene calls are TRBV18 and TRBJ2-3. Germline CDR1 KGHSH, CDR2 LQKENI. The CDR3 sequence is 15 residues long. CDR3 loop: CASSSTYTPTDTQYF.

The rearrangement joins TRBV7-9 to TRBJ2-7. Germline loops: CDR1 SEHNR, CDR2 FQNEAQ (reference sequence). The CDR3 loop spans 15 amino acids. The CDR3 protein is CASSLAPESSYEQYF.

V usage is TRBV7-9 and J usage is TRBJ1-1. Germline V lookup: CDR1 SEHNR, CDR2 FQNEAQ (reference sequence). The CDR3 extends over 11 amino acids. The CDR3 protein is CASPEDTEAFF.

V gene TRBV14 combines with J gene TRBJ2-5; TCRdb names TRBD1, which stays unverified in the absence of DNA. Germline values: CDR1 SGHDN, CDR2 FVKESK. The CDR3 consists of 13 residues. CDR3 in amino acids: CASSIHRIETQYF.

This chain links TRBV20-1 with TRBJ2-5; TCRdb picks TRBD1, but there is no DNA to check that call. Germline V gives CDR1 DFQATT, CDR2 SNEGSKA (reference sequence). The CDR3 covers 14 residues. CDR3 sequence reads: CSARRQGLRETQYF.

This chain links TRBV4-1 with TRBJ1-5; TCRdb selects TRBD1, and the lack of DNA leaves this call unchecked. CDR1 MGHRA and CDR2 YSYEKL come from the germline V gene. The CDR3 spans 17 residues. The CDR3 here is CASSQSSRDRGGQPQHF.